This TCR beta chain is drawn from a study of T-cell memory formation after mild COVID-19. Findings of the study overall: The CD4+ clones that contracted clustered mainly within CM and EM, and the CD8+ clones concentrated in EMRA.

TCRdb recomputed calls from the 5' RACE reads with MiXCR, one row per CDR3 protein. Among about 560,000 distinct CDR3 sequences listed, about 18% were seen once. Trimming took off 5 bases at V and 0 bases at J, with 11 bases between the two ends. The CDR3 contains 15 residues. The table lists this clonotype with many counts. Its antigen is undetermined. Sequenced material: PBMCs or a T cell subset sorted from them (not recorded which). This receptor was taken from an adult woman who had mild COVID-19 (a few samples of this study predate the infection). Cell type and time point are not known. The rearrangement joins TRBV12-3 or TRBV12-4 to TRBJ1-3; D is uncertain. The CDR3 DNA reads TGTGCCAGCAGTCCTCGGGCCCACTCTGGAAACACCATATATTTT. Its translation is CASSPRAHSGNTIYF.